The entry that follows covers one T cell receptor (beta chain) sequence. Authors' processing steps: Amplification of reference gene primers provided the estimated nucleated cell counts. The assay was immunoSEQ multiplex PCR, and TCRdb's table has in-frame clones only and misses some. V, J and clone size are taken as reported in that table, and D and trimming were inferred from the DNA itself. The sample lists about 150,000 clones; 70% to 85% were seen once. The source of the sample is a study of blood T cell repertoires in COVID-19. Across the study: The United States, Italy and Spain were the sources of the acute and convalescent COVID-19 samples. The cDNA or gDNA used as material had been derived from T cells, B-cell-depleted T cells, or PBMCs.

CDR1 and CDR2 (germline): MNHEY, SVGAGI. V lost 4 bases to trimming and J lost 5 bases, with 14 bases between them. The CDR3 is made up of 14 amino acids. The sample comprised peripheral blood. This chain connects TRBV6-5 to TRBJ2-5; TRBD1 might be the D (6 bases). The TCR sequence derives from an elderly woman with acute or convalescent COVID-19. The CDR3 protein is CASSSQTGVETQYF. CDR3 nucleotides: TGTGCCAGCAGTTCGCAGACAGGAGTGGAGACCCAGTACTTC.